This T cell receptor (beta chain) is from a study of post-analysis software for immune sequencing data. Worth noting for this clonotype: The antigen is undetermined.

The V gene lost 2 bases and the J gene lost 7 bases, with 15 bases spanning the gap. The CDR3 has 15 amino acids. The V gene's germline CDR1 is MGHRA and CDR2 YSYEKL. General study points: Elevated frequency relative to controls characterized several TRBV segments in patients, TRBV5-6, TRBV5-1 and TRBV20-1 among them.

Each TCR beta cDNA library carried unique molecular identifiers. TCRdb processed the PCR reads anew with MiXCR; each CDR3 protein has one entry. This sample has fewer than 850,000 distinct CDR3 sequences, with approximately 30% found just once. Sequenced input: blood. The sequence was obtained from a girl aged 5 to 17 with multiple sclerosis. The V and J genes are TRBV4-1 and TRBJ1-5; unclear D gene. The CDR3 nucleotides are TGCGCCAGCAGCCAAACGATCACGGCAAAGCAGCCCCAGCATTTT. Translated, it gives CASSQTITAKQPQHF.